This entry is about one T cell receptor beta chain. Its antigen is not known. The assay was immunoSEQ multiplex PCR, and TCRdb's table has in-frame clones only and misses some. The sample carries 110,000 to 150,000 clones, under 95% recorded once. The sample comes from a study of T cell responses to AZD1222 COVID-19 vaccine. Second doses that came at about 4 or about 12 weeks were put together. Whole-study results and caveats: Spike-specific TCR breadth and depth rose after two AZD1222 doses. Donors were chiefly white British, with a greater number of females, and clonal diversity was perhaps underestimated.

The V end lost 3 bases, the J end lost 4 bases, and 14 bases lay between the germline ends. Germline CDR1 MGHRA, CDR2 YSYEKL. CDR3 length: 15 residues. This receptor was taken from an adult who received the AZD1222 COVID-19 vaccine. The starting material was peripheral blood, obtained 28 days after the second AZD1222 dose. The V gene is TRBV4-1, the J gene TRBJ2-3, with D possibly TRBD2 on 7 matching bases. The CDR3 sequence is CASSQNEGGADTQYF. For the CDR3, the DNA is TGCGCCAGCAGCCAGAACGAAGGGGGGGCAGATACGCAGTATTTT.